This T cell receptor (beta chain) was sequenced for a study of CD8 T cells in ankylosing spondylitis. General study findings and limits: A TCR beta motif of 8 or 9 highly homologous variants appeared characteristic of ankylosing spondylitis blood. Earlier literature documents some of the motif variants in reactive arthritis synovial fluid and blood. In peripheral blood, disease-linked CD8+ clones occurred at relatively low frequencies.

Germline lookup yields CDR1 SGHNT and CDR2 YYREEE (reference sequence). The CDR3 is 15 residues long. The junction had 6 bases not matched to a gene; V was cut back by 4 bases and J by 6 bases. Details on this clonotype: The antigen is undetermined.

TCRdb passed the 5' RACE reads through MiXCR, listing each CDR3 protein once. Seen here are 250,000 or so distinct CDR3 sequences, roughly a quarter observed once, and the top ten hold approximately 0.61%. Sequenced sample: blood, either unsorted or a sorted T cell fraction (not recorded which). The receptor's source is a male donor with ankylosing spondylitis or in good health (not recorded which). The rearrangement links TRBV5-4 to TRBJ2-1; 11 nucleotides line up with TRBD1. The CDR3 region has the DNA TGTGCCAGCAGCGAACCGGGACAGGGGGTCAATGAGCAGTTCTTC. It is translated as CASSEPGQGVNEQFF.